The 23 T cell receptor beta chains presented below share a single source sample, sequenced in a study of cytomegalovirus exposure and HLA in healthy donors. 60 Vbeta and 13 Jbeta primers were used in PCR. Repertoires were generated with immunoSEQ multiplex PCR, while TCRdb's copy carries only in-frame clones and drops some. This sample has about 98,000 clones, with 74% found just once. The source material was PBMCs. The receptors were sampled from a male donor in good health and CMV-seronegative.

This chain joins TRBV28 and TRBJ1-4; 7 bases fit TRBD1. The CDR3 sequence is 13 residues long. Losses at the gene ends were 9 bases for V and 8 bases for J; bases not matched to a gene: 9. Per germline, CDR1 MDHEN and CDR2 SYDVKM. In DNA, the CDR3 is TGTGCCAGTCATGGAGGGGGCATAGAAAAACTGTTTTTT. It translates to CASHGGGIEKLFF.

This clone was counted a few times. V is TRBV5-5 and J is TRBJ2-1; D possibly corresponds to TRBD1 (8 bases). Trimming shortened V by 2 bases and J by 3 bases, and 15 bases separated the two germline ends. Per the germline V gene, CDR1 is SGHKS and CDR2 is YYEKEE (reference sequence). The CDR3 length is 16 residues. The CDR3 sequence: CASSFRQGTIYNEQFF. The CDR3 DNA is TGTGCCAGCAGCTTTCGACAGGGGACTATCTACAATGAGCAGTTCTTC.

This rearrangement joins TRBV6-4 to TRBJ2-1; D might be TRBD2 (6 bases). Germline CDR1 is MRHNA and CDR2 is SNTAGT. This CDR3 contains 15 residues. The ends were cut back, 2 bases at V and 0 bases at J, with 8 bases in the middle. The CDR3 DNA sequence: TGTGCCAGCAGTGACCAAGCGGGCTCCTACAATGAGCAGTTCTTC. Encoded protein: CASSDQAGSYNEQFF.

This chain joins TRBV6-6 and TRBJ2-3; TRBD1 matches 7 bases. Germline V CDR1 and CDR2: MNHNY, SVGAGI (reference sequence). Losses at the gene ends were 2 bases for V and 6 bases for J; bases not matched to a gene: 11. The CDR3 has 16 amino acids. The CDR3 loop is CASSYLKQGTPDTQYF. The CDR3 DNA follows: TGTGCCAGCAGTTACCTTAAACAGGGGACCCCGGATACGCAGTATTTT.

The rearrangement joins TRBV5-1 to TRBJ1-2; 10 bases map to TRBD1. CDR1 is SGHRS and CDR2 is YFSETQ in the germline V gene. The junction had 9 bases not matched to a gene; V was cut back by 4 bases and J by 6 bases. CDR3 length equals 15 residues. For the CDR3, the DNA is TGCGCCAGCAGCAGCCCGGGACAGGGGTATAATGGCTACACCTTC. Translated, it gives CASSSPGQGYNGYTF.

J is TRBJ2-5 and V is TRBV28, with TRBD1 matching 9 bases. There are 13 residues in the CDR3. Germline CDR1 is MDHEN and CDR2 is SYDVKM. Unmatched junction bases numbered 2, after V lost 4 bases and J lost 5 bases. For the CDR3, the DNA is TGTGCCAGCAGTTCCGGACAGGGGGAGACCCAGTACTTC. This gives the protein CASSSGQGETQYF.

The chain joins TRBV11-3 to TRBJ2-1; TRBD2 might be the D (6 bases). V shed 5 bases and J shed 0 bases, with 11 bases lying between them. Germline CDR1 and CDR2: SGHNT and YENEEA. CDR3 length equals 15 residues. The CDR3 protein is CASSLAGSSYNEQFF. In DNA form, the CDR3 reads TGTGCCAGCAGCCTCGCGGGGAGCTCCTACAATGAGCAGTTCTTC.

The CDR3 reads CASIGTLNTGELFF. The CDR3 nucleotides read TGTGCCAGCATCGGGACTCTAAACACCGGGGAGCTGTTTTTT. V gene TRBV28 combines with J gene TRBJ2-2; tentatively, D is TRBD2 (6 bases). Per germline, CDR1 MDHEN and CDR2 SYDVKM. The CDR3 is 14 residues long. V lost 7 bases, J lost 2 bases, and 11 bases lay in between.

This chain links TRBV19 with TRBJ2-1, with D unclear. V was trimmed by 5 bases and J by 4 bases, leaving 6 bases between them. This CDR3 has 12 residues. Looked up from germline, CDR1 is LNHDA and CDR2 is SQIVND (reference sequence). Here the CDR3 reads CASSGAYNEQFF. In nucleotides, the CDR3 is TGTGCCAGTAGTGGAGCTTACAATGAGCAGTTCTTC.

The chain couples TRBV28 to TRBJ1-1; D is perhaps TRBD1 (6 bases). Germline CDR1 is MDHEN and CDR2 is SYDVKM. The ends were cut back, 0 bases at V and 4 bases at J, with 12 bases in the middle. This CDR3 region has 15 residues. As DNA, the CDR3 is TGTGCCAGCAGTTTATGGGCAGGGGCGGTCACTGAAGCTTTCTTT. It specifies CASSLWAGAVTEAFF.

V gene TRBV13 combines with J gene TRBJ2-1, with D tentatively TRBD2 (5 bases). This CDR3 has 17 residues. CDR1 is PRHDT, CDR2 FYEKMQ, per germline (reference sequence). V was pared by 3 bases and J by 5 bases, with 20 bases between. CDR3 DNA: TGTGCCAGCAGCTTCAAACTTCCCAGCGGCGATCACAATGAGCAGTTCTTC. Translation: CASSFKLPSGDHNEQFF. Full variable domain (remainder filled in from reference TRBV13 and TRBJ2-1): AAGVIQSPRHLIKEKRETATLKCYPIPRHDTVYWYQQGPGQDPQFLISFYEKMQSDKGSIPDRFSAQQFSDYHSELNMSSLELGDSALYFCASSFKLPSGDHNEQFFGPGTRLTVL.

The rearrangement uses TRBV6-6 and TRBJ1-2; 9 bases are shared with TRBD1. The CDR3 has 14 residues. Germline V gene sequence: CDR1 MNHNY, CDR2 SVGAGI (reference sequence). V gave up 6 bases and J gave up 6 bases; unmatched junction bases: 8. CDR3 in amino acids: CASRATGGEDGYTF. In DNA form, the CDR3 reads TGTGCCAGCAGAGCAACAGGGGGCGAGGATGGCTACACCTTC.

The rearrangement uses TRBV10-3 and TRBJ2-2; D gene unclear. The germline CDR1 and CDR2 sequences are ENHRY and SYGVKD. Trimming cost V 9 bases and J 1 base, with 12 bases left between them. This CDR3 contains 14 residues. The CDR3 reads CAIGTRQNTGELFF. CDR3 nucleotides: TGTGCCATAGGTACGCGGCAGAACACCGGGGAGCTGTTTTTT.

This clone was detected only once. The genes are TRBV1 and TRBJ2-3; TRBD2, the table's D call, was not compared with the DNA. TRBV1 is a pseudogene segment. This CDR3 has 15 amino acids. The CDR3 loop reads CTSSRFLADTDTQYF. The CDR3 DNA sequence: TGCACCAGCAGCCGATTCCTGGCGGACACAGATACGCAGTATTTT.

This clone was detected only a few times. The rearrangement links TRBV9 to TRBJ2-7, with TRBD2 identical over 15 bases. Germline CDR1 is SGDLS and CDR2 is YYNGEE. The CDR3 loop spans 17 amino acids. Trimming cost V 3 bases and J 4 bases; bases outside gene matches: 8. CDR3 sequence: CASSAGLAGGLGYEQYF. The CDR3 DNA follows: TGTGCCAGCAGCGCTGGACTAGCGGGAGGGCTAGGATACGAGCAGTACTTC.

The CDR3 loop is CASLQPQHF. DNA for the CDR3: TGTGCCAGCCTTCAGCCCCAGCATTTT. The chain employs TRBV28 and TRBJ1-5; D is unresolved. CDR1 and CDR2 from the germline V gene are MDHEN and SYDVKM. This CDR3 comprises 9 residues. The V gene lost 8 bases and the J gene lost 6 bases, with 2 bases spanning the gap.

The chain combines TRBV9 with TRBJ1-1; tentative D call: TRBD1 (5 bases). The CDR3 contains 15 residues. The germline CDR1 and CDR2 sequences are SGDLS and YYNGEE. The V end was cut by 4 bases, the J end by 0 bases, with 13 bases between. CDR3 DNA: TGTGCCAGCAGCACAGAGACAGAGCTGAACACTGAAGCTTTCTTT. Protein sequence: CASSTETELNTEAFF.

This clone was counted between two and nine times. J is TRBJ1-1 and V is TRBV7-9; D is perhaps TRBD1 (5 bases). The CDR3 has 13 residues. CDR1 and CDR2 (germline): SEHNR, FQNEAQ (reference sequence). The germline V and J ends were trimmed by 5 bases and 4 bases, with 11 bases remaining between them. The CDR3 DNA sequence: TGTGCCAGCAGCCTCTCGGGGGGCACTGAAGCTTTCTTT. Encoded protein: CASSLSGGTEAFF.

The chain carries TRBV28 and TRBJ2-1; tentatively, D is TRBD2 (7 bases). The CDR3 consists of 15 residues. Trimming left V 2 bases short and J 6 bases short, with 14 bases between. Germline assignment: CDR1 MDHEN and CDR2 SYDVKM. The CDR3 protein is CASSLRGGGFNEQFF. The CDR3 coding sequence is TGTGCCAGCAGTTTACGAGGGGGGGGCTTCAATGAGCAGTTCTTC. Full variable domain (missing parts from reference TRBV28 and TRBJ2-1): DVKVTQSSRYLVKRTGEKVFLECVQDMDHENMFWYRQDPGLGLRLIYFSYDVKMKEKGDIPEGYSVSREKKERFSLILESASTNQTSMYLCASSLRGGGFNEQFFGPGTRLTVL.

The J gene is TRBJ2-7, the V gene TRBV28; TRBD1 agrees at 7 bases. This CDR3 has 16 amino acids. The trim removed 7 bases at V and 2 bases at J, leaving 14 bases unmatched. Per the germline V gene, CDR1 is MDHEN and CDR2 is SYDVKM. The CDR3, as DNA: TGTGCCAGCAACGAGAACAAATTAGGGACAGCCTACGAGCAGTACTTC. Protein sequence: CASNENKLGTAYEQYF.

The J gene is TRBJ2-7, the V gene TRBV20-1; possible D gene TRBD1, 5 bases. V lost 5 bases and J lost 3, with 8 bases in between. CDR3 size: 11 residues. Germline-derived CDR1 and CDR2 are DFQATT and SNEGSKA (reference sequence). For the CDR3, the DNA is TGCAGTGCTCAACAGGTCTACGAGCAGTACTTC. It encodes CSAQQVYEQYF.

The chain uses TRBV7-2 and TRBJ1-1; 9 bases line up with TRBD1. The V and J ends lost 5 bases and 3 bases, in that order; junction bases with no gene match: 13. The CDR3 totals 17 residues. Germline V gene sequence: CDR1 SGHTA, CDR2 FQGNSA. This CDR3 reads CASSRTGAESGDTEAFF. DNA of the CDR3: TGTGCCAGCAGCAGGACAGGGGCCGAGAGTGGGGACACTGAAGCTTTCTTT.

The J gene is TRBJ2-3, the V gene TRBV19; the match to TRBD2 covers 8 bases. The CDR3 sequence is 16 residues long. Unmatched junction bases numbered 11, after V lost 5 bases and J lost 4 bases. CDR1 is LNHDA, CDR2 SQIVND, per germline (reference sequence). In DNA form, the CDR3 reads TGTGCCAGTAGTTCAATCGGGAGGGCCTTGGCAGATACGCAGTATTTT. It codes for CASSSIGRALADTQYF.